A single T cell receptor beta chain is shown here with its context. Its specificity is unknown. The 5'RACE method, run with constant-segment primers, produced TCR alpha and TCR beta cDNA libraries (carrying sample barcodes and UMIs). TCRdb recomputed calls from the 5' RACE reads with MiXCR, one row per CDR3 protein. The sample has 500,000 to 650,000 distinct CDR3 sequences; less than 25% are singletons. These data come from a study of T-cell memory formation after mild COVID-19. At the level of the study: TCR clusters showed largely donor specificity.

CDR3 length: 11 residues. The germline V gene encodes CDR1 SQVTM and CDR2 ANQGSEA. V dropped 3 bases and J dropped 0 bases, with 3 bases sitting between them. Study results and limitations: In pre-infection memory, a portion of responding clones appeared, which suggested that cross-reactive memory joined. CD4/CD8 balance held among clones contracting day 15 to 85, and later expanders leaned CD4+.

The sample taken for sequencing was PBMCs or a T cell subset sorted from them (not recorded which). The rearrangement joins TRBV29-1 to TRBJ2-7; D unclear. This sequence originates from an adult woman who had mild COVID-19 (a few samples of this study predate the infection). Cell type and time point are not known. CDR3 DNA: TGCAGCGTTGAGAGCTCCTACGAGCAGTACTTC. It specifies CSVESSYEQYF.